One and the same sample provided the 27 T cell receptor beta chains below, sequenced in a study of blood T cell repertoires in COVID-19. The repertoire was sequenced with immunoSEQ multiplex PCR; TCRdb's copy has only in-frame clones and lacks some. The table has 95,000 to 110,000 clones, approximately 83% seen once. Input material: peripheral blood. The receptor source for this set is a woman of 80 years or more with active or convalescent COVID-19.

The J gene is TRBJ2-7, the V gene TRBV2; D is possibly TRBD1 (6 bases). Trimming cost V 4 bases and J 3 bases, with 10 bases left between them. This CDR3 has 13 residues. The V gene's germline CDR1 is SNHLY and CDR2 FYNNEI. CDR3 DNA: TGTGCCAGCAGTGTACAGGGTAACTACGAGCAGTACTTC. Translating gives CASSVQGNYEQYF.

V usage is TRBV28 and J usage is TRBJ1-4, with D hard to call. The CDR3 sequence is 14 residues long. CDR1 MDHEN and CDR2 SYDVKM come from the germline V gene. Trimming removed 5 bases from V and 9 bases from J, with 16 bases in between. CDR3 DNA sequence: TGTGCCAGCAGTCCAGGAGGAGACACCCAAAAACTGTTTTTT. The encoded protein is CASSPGGDTQKLFF.

This clone appeared once. The genes are TRBV5-6 and TRBJ1-2, with TRBD1 identical over 11 bases. Germline-derived CDR1 and CDR2 are SGHDT and YYEEEE. The CDR3 length is 15 residues. Trimming took 5 bases from V and 7 from J; bases not matched to a gene: 10. The CDR3 bases are TGTGCCAGCAGTTCCCGGACAGGGGGCGCATCTGGCTACACCTTC. This translates into CASSSRTGGASGYTF.

V and J are TRBV6-5 and TRBJ2-3, with 7 bases fitting TRBD1. The CDR3 has 13 residues. In germline, CDR1 is MNHEY, CDR2 SVGAGI. V gave up 5 bases and J gave up 5 bases; unmatched junction bases: 4. CDR3 sequence (DNA): TGTGCCAGCAGTCCCCGGGACAGAGATACGCAGTATTTT. Translated, it gives CASSPRDRDTQYF.

This clone has just one count. The chain uses TRBV28 and TRBJ2-7; possibly TRBD1 for D (6 bases). V was clipped by 6 bases and J by 7 bases, with 19 bases between them. CDR3 length equals 14 residues. CDR1 is MDHEN and CDR2 is SYDVKM in the germline V gene. The CDR3 loop is CASSRRAGEWEQYF. As DNA, the CDR3 is TGTGCCAGCAGCCGTAGGGCAGGGGAATGGGAGCAGTACTTC.

This chain links TRBV13 with TRBJ1-6; 9 bases are shared with TRBD1. V dropped 7 bases and J dropped 10; count of bases not matched to a gene: 8. CDR1 and CDR2 (germline): PRHDT, FYEKMQ (reference sequence). The CDR3 is 14 residues long. As DNA, the CDR3 is TGTGCCAGCACATTACGGGACAGGGTCTCACCCCTCCACTTT. Translation: CASTLRDRVSPLHF.

The chain couples TRBV5-4 to TRBJ2-1; D perhaps matches TRBD1 (5 bases). The germline V gene has CDR1 SGHNT and CDR2 YYREEE (reference sequence). V lost 4 bases, J lost 5 bases, and 13 bases lay in between. The CDR3 totals 14 residues. The CDR3 DNA follows: TGTGCCAGCAGCCCCTTAGGGGTACACAATGAGCAGTTCTTC. It yields the protein CASSPLGVHNEQFF.

V usage is TRBV19 and J usage is TRBJ2-1; D might be TRBD2 (6 bases). V shed 7 bases and J shed 9 bases, with 16 bases lying between them. Germline V lookup: CDR1 LNHDA, CDR2 SQIVND (reference sequence). This CDR3 is 13 amino acids long. CDR3: CASISGVQGEQFF. CDR3 sequence (DNA): TGTGCCAGTATTTCGGGGGTTCAGGGTGAGCAGTTCTTC.

The V call is TRBV5-6, the J call TRBJ2-5; TRBD2 might be the D (6 bases). Germline lookup yields CDR1 SGHDT and CDR2 YYEEEE. The V end lost 3 bases, the J end lost 4 bases, and 13 bases lay between the germline ends. The CDR3 contains 14 residues. This CDR3 reads CASSYDPGLETQYF. The CDR3 nucleotides are TGTGCCAGCAGCTATGACCCGGGACTAGAGACCCAGTACTTC. Full variable domain (remainder filled in from reference TRBV5-6 and TRBJ2-5): DAGVTQSPTHLIKTRGQQVTLRCSPKSGHDTVSWYQQALGQGPQFIFQYYEEEERQRGNFPDRFSGHQFPNYSSELNVNALLLGDSALYLCASSYDPGLETQYFGPGTRLLVL.

The chain has TRBV28 and TRBJ2-3; 16 positions agree with TRBD2. V lost 5 bases to trimming and J lost 0 bases; unmatched junction nucleotides: 20. Germline values: CDR1 MDHEN, CDR2 SYDVKM. The CDR3 totals 23 residues. The CDR3 spells CASSISWGGLAGGSLVSTDTQYF. CDR3 in DNA: TGTGCCAGCAGTATTTCGTGGGGGGGACTAGCGGGAGGGTCCCTCGTGAGCACAGATACGCAGTATTTT. The full variable domain, its missing parts supplied by reference TRBV28 and TRBJ2-3, is DVKVTQSSRYLVKRTGEKVFLECVQDMDHENMFWYRQDPGLGLRLIYFSYDVKMKEKGDIPEGYSVSREKKERFSLILESASTNQTSMYLCASSISWGGLAGGSLVSTDTQYFGPGTRLTVL.

J is TRBJ1-4 and V is TRBV10-2, with TRBD1 matching over 8 bases. V shed 7 bases, J shed 8 bases, and the junction held 12 bases outside the gene matches. The CDR3 is 15 amino acids. Germline CDR1 and CDR2: WSHSY and SAAADI. DNA for the CDR3: TGCGCCAGCACCGAGTGGGTGGGGACAGGAGAAAAACTGTTTTTT. It encodes CASTEWVGTGEKLFF.

About this clone itself: One end of the junction varies from germline; a read error may be responsible. The CDR3 sequence: CSAGRGGIF. The DNA for the CDR3 is TGCAGTGCGGGCCGGGGGGGGATTTTT. J is TRBJ1-4 and V is TRBV20-1; TRBD1 is a possible D gene (5 bases). CDR3 length: 9 amino acids. CDR1 and CDR2 from the germline V gene are DFQATT and SNEGSKA (reference sequence).

V gene TRBV4-1 combines with J gene TRBJ2-1, with 7 bases matching TRBD2. V lost 4 bases and J lost 6; bases outside the gene matches: 6. CDR1 and CDR2 from the germline V gene are MGHRA and YSYEKL. The CDR3 spans 14 residues. Here the CDR3 reads CASSPGTILNEQFF. CDR3 bases: TGCGCCAGCAGCCCTGGGACTATACTCAATGAGCAGTTCTTC.

The chain recombines TRBV2 with TRBJ2-6, with 8 bases lining up with TRBD1. Germline V gives CDR1 SNHLY, CDR2 FYNNEI. This CDR3 is built from 17 residues. The J segment lost 0 bases and the V segment lost 7 bases, leaving 8 bases of the junction unmatched. The CDR3 spells CASKKETGDSGANVLTF. CDR3 bases: TGTGCCAGCAAGAAAGAGACAGGGGACTCTGGGGCCAACGTCCTGACTTTC.

V gene TRBV6-6 combines with J gene TRBJ1-4; 8 bases align to TRBD1. Germline V gene lookup returns CDR1 MNHNY and CDR2 SVGAGI (reference sequence). This CDR3 has 15 residues. Trimming cost V 6 bases and J 5 bases; bases outside gene matches: 8. The CDR3 loop is CASRPGQGGNEKLFF. CDR3 sequence (DNA): TGTGCCAGCAGACCCGGACAGGGCGGGAATGAAAAACTGTTTTTT.

This CDR3 is CASTGSDRNYGYTF. DNA for the CDR3: TGTGCCAGCACCGGCTCAGACAGAAACTATGGCTACACCTTC. The rearrangement joins TRBV6-5 to TRBJ1-2, with D maybe TRBD1 (5 bases). This CDR3 has 14 amino acids. Looked up from germline, CDR1 is MNHEY and CDR2 is SVGAGI. Trimming removed 7 bases from V and 2 bases from J, with 14 bases in between.

The chain links TRBV19 to TRBJ2-1, with TRBD1 matching over 7 bases. The length of the CDR3 is 14 residues. Germline-derived CDR1 and CDR2 are LNHDA and SQIVND (reference sequence). The J segment lost 3 bases and the V segment lost 6 bases, leaving 5 bases of the junction unmatched. The CDR3 DNA is TGTGCCAGTAGCCTGGACAGGCTCTACAATGAGCAGTTCTTC. Amino acids: CASSLDRLYNEQFF.

This clone came up a few times. The chain recombines TRBV30 with TRBJ2-7; tentative D call: TRBD2 (6 bases). The CDR3 consists of 13 residues. Trimming cost V 2 bases and J 3 bases, with 11 bases left between them. Germline lookup yields CDR1 GTSNPN and CDR2 SVGIG (reference sequence). CDR3 region: CAWSRGRNYEQYF. CDR3 nucleotide sequence: TGTGCCTGGAGTAGAGGGAGGAACTACGAGCAGTACTTC.

This chain joins TRBV6-2 or TRBV6-3 and TRBJ1-5; 7 nucleotides line up with TRBD1. V dropped 0 bases and J dropped 6; count of bases not matched to a gene: 5. There are 15 residues in the CDR3. The germline V gene has CDR1 MNHEY and CDR2 SVGEGT. The CDR3: CASSYSGGASQPQHF. For the CDR3, the DNA is TGTGCCAGCAGTTACTCAGGGGGCGCGAGTCAGCCCCAGCATTTT.

V is TRBV27 and J is TRBJ1-1, with 11 bases matching TRBD1. The junction had 5 bases not matched to a gene; V was cut back by 2 bases and J by 3 bases. The V gene's germline CDR1 is MNHEY and CDR2 SMNVEV (reference sequence). This CDR3 is built from 16 residues. The DNA of the CDR3 is TGTGCCAGCAGTTTAGGGACAGGGGGTACGTACACTGAAGCTTTCTTT. This gives the protein CASSLGTGGTYTEAFF.

The chain has TRBV6-5 and TRBJ2-2; D perhaps matches TRBD1 (6 bases). The CDR3 has 12 amino acids. Deletions cut 8 bases from V and 11 bases from J, with 15 bases between. CDR1 and CDR2 (germline): MNHEY, SVGAGI. This CDR3 reads CASGGQLVELFF. CDR3 sequence (DNA): TGTGCCAGCGGCGGACAGTTAGTAGAGCTGTTTTTT.

The chain carries TRBV7-2 and TRBJ1-3, with D possibly TRBD1 on 5 matching bases. The CDR3 sequence is 16 residues long. The germline CDR1 and CDR2 sequences are SGHTA and FQGNSA. V shed 2 bases and J shed 4 bases, with 15 bases lying between them. The CDR3 region is CASSLWAGTGGNTIYF. CDR3 sequence (DNA): TGTGCCAGCAGCTTATGGGCCGGGACTGGAGGAAACACCATATATTTT.

The rearrangement joins TRBV28 to TRBJ1-4; 7 bases match TRBD1. Germline CDR1 is MDHEN and CDR2 is SYDVKM. The CDR3 extends over 17 amino acids. V shed 6 bases, J shed 0 bases, and the junction held 10 bases outside the gene matches. CDR3 DNA: TGTGCCAGCAGGGGCAGGGGGGTTTCAGCAACTAATGAAAAACTGTTTTTT. Translated, it gives CASRGRGVSATNEKLFF.

The rearrangement joins TRBV27 to TRBJ1-2, with D perhaps TRBD1 (5 bases). The CDR3 sequence is 14 residues long. Trimming removed 4 bases from V and 8 bases from J, with 17 bases in between. CDR1 and CDR2 from the germline V gene are MNHEY and SMNVEV (reference sequence). CDR3 loop: CASSSQGIIGGYTF. The DNA of the CDR3 is TGTGCCAGCAGTTCCCAGGGTATTATCGGGGGCTACACCTTC.

The rearrangement uses TRBV28 and TRBJ1-2; 9 bases are shared with TRBD1. CDR1 is MDHEN and CDR2 is SYDVKM in the germline V gene. The CDR3 sequence is 13 residues long. Trimming took 5 bases from V and 4 from J; bases not matched to a gene: 2. In DNA form, the CDR3 reads TGTGCCAGCAGTCTACAGGGGGCCTATGGCTACACCTTC. It specifies CASSLQGAYGYTF.

CDR3 sequence: CASSPPYGGYNEQFF. The CDR3 DNA reads TGTGCCAGCTCACCACCGTACGGAGGCTACAATGAGCAGTTCTTC. V usage is TRBV18 and J usage is TRBJ2-1, with D perhaps TRBD2 (5 bases). The CDR3 is made up of 15 amino acids. Trimming took off 0 bases at V and 3 bases at J, with 9 bases between the two ends. Germline V gives CDR1 KGHSH, CDR2 LQKENI.

The chain links TRBV7-2 to TRBJ1-4; TRBD1 matches at 7 bases. V shed 3 bases and J 7 bases; nucleotides not matched to a gene: 8. The germline V gene has CDR1 SGHTA and CDR2 FQGNSA. The CDR3 sequence is 15 residues long. For the CDR3, the DNA is TGTGCCAGCAGCTTCGCCGACAGGGACAGTGAAAAACTGTTTTTT. It codes for CASSFADRDSEKLFF.